The 11 T cell receptor beta chains reported below all come from one sample, sequenced in a study of PD-L1 blockade in urothelial cancer. Time point meaning: peripheral blood 6 weeks after treatment start. Sequencing used immunoSEQ multiplex PCR; TCRdb keeps in-frame clones, though not all of them. The sample carries about 130,000 clones, roughly 82% recorded once. This specimen was PBMCs, taken around atezolizumab (anti-PD-L1) treatment. The receptor source for this set is a man in his fifties or sixties with urothelial cancer.

This chain connects TRBV4-1 to TRBJ1-2; D uncertain. Trimming took 0 bases from V and 5 from J, leaving 10 bases between them. The CDR3 covers 14 residues. Germline lookup yields CDR1 MGHRA and CDR2 YSYEKL. The CDR3 bases are TGCGCCAGCAGCCAAGAGTGGGGAGAGTATGGCTACACCTTC. Translating it yields CASSQEWGEYGYTF.

The chain is built from TRBV10-3 and TRBJ2-1; 8 nucleotides align to TRBD2. CDR3 length equals 14 residues. Per the germline V gene, CDR1 is ENHRY and CDR2 is SYGVKD. J was trimmed by 10 bases and V by 10 bases; bases with no gene match: 15. The CDR3 sequence is CATREPSGLLEQFF. In nucleotides, the CDR3 is TGTGCCACCCGGGAACCTAGCGGGTTGTTGGAGCAGTTCTTC.

This sequence joins TRBV6-1 and TRBJ2-7; weak D call: TRBD2 (5 bases). V was cut by 6 bases and J by 5 bases, with 14 bases left in between. Looked up from germline, CDR1 is MNHNS and CDR2 is SASEGT. CDR3 length: 13 residues. CDR3 protein: CASRTGSFDEQYF. The CDR3 DNA reads TGTGCCAGCAGGACGGGGAGCTTCGACGAGCAGTACTTC.

The chain couples TRBV9 to TRBJ1-2; 10 nucleotides line up with TRBD1. The CDR3 totals 15 residues. V gave up 4 bases and J gave up 2 bases; unmatched junction bases: 5. Germline V lookup: CDR1 SGDLS, CDR2 YYNGEE. CDR3 in amino acids: CASSPPGQGNYGYTF. The CDR3 coding sequence is TGTGCCAGCAGCCCACCGGGACAGGGGAACTATGGCTACACCTTC.

CDR3 protein: CASSLALGVNTEAFF. CDR3 DNA: TGTGCCAGCAGCTTAGCCCTCGGGGTGAACACTGAAGCTTTCTTT. V is TRBV7-9 and J is TRBJ1-1; unclear D gene. The CDR3 spans 15 residues. Trimming took off 0 bases at V and 0 bases at J, with 8 bases between the two ends. Germline V gene data show CDR1 as SEHNR and CDR2 as FQNEAQ (reference sequence).

The V gene is TRBV5-1, the J gene TRBJ2-1; 10 nucleotides align to TRBD1. The V segment lost 3 bases and the J segment 7 bases; nucleotides outside the gene matches: 4. Germline CDR1 reads SGHRS; CDR2 reads YFSETQ. The CDR3 consists of 14 residues. CDR3 residues: CASSYRQGANEQFF. The CDR3 bases are TGCGCCAGCAGCTATCGACAGGGGGCAAATGAGCAGTTCTTC.

J is TRBJ2-1 and V is TRBV5-1; 14 nucleotides line up with TRBD2. CDR1 SGHRS and CDR2 YFSETQ come from the germline V gene. The V segment lost 4 bases and the J segment 9 bases; nucleotides outside the gene matches: 12. CDR3 length: 17 amino acids. The CDR3 DNA is TGCGCCAGCAGCACCGGGACTAGCGGGAGTGATGGACGTGAGCAGTTCTTC. This codes for CASSTGTSGSDGREQFF.

CDR3 residues: CATSTKLGYEQYF. For the CDR3, the DNA is TGTGCCACCAGCACAAAGCTCGGGTACGAGCAGTACTTC. This chain joins TRBV15 and TRBJ2-7; D not certain. Germline values: CDR1 LNHNV, CDR2 YYDKDF (reference sequence). The CDR3 length is 13 residues. V lost 4 bases and J 4 bases, leaving 11 bases between the germline ends. Combining the CDR3 with reference TRBV15 and TRBJ2-7 gives the whole variable domain DAMVIQNPRYQVTQFGKPVTLSCSQTLNHNVMYWYQQKSSQAPKLLFHYYDKDFNNEADTPDNFQSRRPNTSFCFLDIRSPGLGDTAMYLCATSTKLGYEQYFGPGTRLTVT.

The chain employs TRBV5-1 and TRBJ2-5, with 11 bases fitting TRBD2. The trim removed 4 bases at V and 3 bases at J, leaving 11 bases unmatched. CDR1 is SGHRS and CDR2 is YFSETQ in the germline V gene. The CDR3 covers 17 residues. This chain's CDR3 is CASSPGGLADPKETQYF. CDR3 DNA sequence: TGCGCCAGCAGCCCAGGGGGACTAGCGGACCCAAAAGAGACCCAGTACTTC.

The rearrangement links TRBV6-1 to TRBJ1-1; no definite D call. The length of the CDR3 is 15 residues. Looked up from germline, CDR1 is MNHNS and CDR2 is SASEGT. The germline V and J ends were trimmed by 4 bases and 5 bases, with 17 bases remaining between them. DNA for the CDR3: TGTGCCAGCAGTGGCGACCAGAGGGTAAAAACTGAAGCTTTCTTT. This encodes CASSGDQRVKTEAFF.

The chain is built from TRBV9 and TRBJ2-1; 7 bases match TRBD2. V lost 0 bases and J lost 6; bases outside the gene matches: 9. The CDR3 contains 16 residues. CDR1 and CDR2 (germline): SGDLS, YYNGEE. CDR3 protein: CASSVVSGPNLNEQFF. The CDR3 DNA reads TGTGCCAGCAGCGTAGTTAGCGGGCCAAATCTCAATGAGCAGTTCTTC.